The 8 T cell receptor beta chains below come from one sample, sequenced in a study of breast tumors, draining lymph nodes, adjacent tissues. The lymph nodes were axillary draining lymph nodes from breast cancer patients. MiXCR, run by TCRdb on the multiplex PCR reads, gives a single entry per CDR3 protein. The sample has about 200,000 distinct CDR3 sequences, roughly 31% seen once. The material sequenced was axillary lymph node tissue. The receptor source for this set is a female donor with breast cancer. Some clones in this sample may be carry-over from other donors' samples.

This clonotype was seen at least ten times. The J gene is TRBJ1-6, the V gene TRBV15; D ambiguous. Germline-derived CDR1 and CDR2 are LNHNV and YYDKDF (reference sequence). The CDR3 loop spans 15 amino acids. The ends were cut back, 0 bases at V and 9 bases at J, with 12 bases in the middle. In DNA form, the CDR3 reads TGTGCCACCAGCAGAGATCGAAGAGTGGCTTCACCCCTCCACTTT. It yields the protein CATSRDRRVASPLHF.

This chain connects TRBV2 to TRBJ1-2, with no clear D. Trimming removed 2 bases from V and 4 bases from J, with 8 bases in between. The CDR3 runs 13 residues. The V gene's germline CDR1 is SNHLY and CDR2 FYNNEI. The CDR3 sequence: CASSEKQIYGYTF. Here the CDR3 DNA reads TGTGCCAGCAGTGAAAAGCAGATCTATGGCTACACCTTC.

This clonotype was picked up many times. This chain uses TRBV2 with TRBJ1-5, with D maybe TRBD1 (5 bases). With 7 bases removed from V and 0 bases from J, the gap between germline ends came to 13 bases. CDR1 is SNHLY, CDR2 FYNNEI, per germline. This CDR3 contains 15 residues. CDR3 sequence reads: CASTGQGLSNQPQHF. The CDR3 bases are TGTGCCAGCACGGGGCAGGGACTTAGCAATCAGCCCCAGCATTTT.

The chain couples TRBV7-3 to TRBJ2-1, with 10 bases lining up with TRBD2. V was pared by 5 bases and J by 14 bases, with 15 bases of the junction left unmatched. Germline CDR1 SGHTA, CDR2 FQGTGA. This CDR3 comprises 15 residues. The CDR3 DNA sequence: TGTGCCAGCAGCGCGACTAGCGGGTACCCACCCCCGGAGTTCTTC. Protein: CASSATSGYPPPEFF.

The chain combines TRBV6-2 or TRBV6-3 with TRBJ1-5; D possibly corresponds to TRBD1 (5 bases). The CDR3 is made up of 14 amino acids. Deletions cut 5 bases from V and 8 bases from J, with 16 bases between. Germline CDR1 and CDR2: MNHEY and SVGEGT. The CDR3, as DNA: TGTGCCAGCAGTCACGGGCAGGGTGGAGAGCCCCAGCATTTT. Translated: CASSHGQGGEPQHF.

This clonotype was counted only a few times. The CDR3 coding sequence is TGTGCCAGCAGTCCCGGAGGCCCGCGGGCCACTGAAGCTTTCTTT. Encoded protein: CASSPGGPRATEAFF. J is TRBJ1-1 and V is TRBV7-9, with D uncertain. The germline V gene encodes CDR1 SEHNR and CDR2 FQNEAQ (reference sequence). V lost 6 bases and J 4 bases, leaving 18 bases between the germline ends. The CDR3 runs 15 residues.

This clonotype was seen repeatedly, ten times or more. The V call is TRBV11-2, the J call TRBJ2-3; no definite D call. Trimming shortened V by 8 bases and J by 2 bases, and 5 bases separated the two germline ends. This CDR3 is 11 amino acids long. Looked up from germline, CDR1 is SGHAT and CDR2 is FQNNGV. The DNA of the CDR3 is TGTGCCAGCGGTTTCACAGATACGCAGTATTTT. Encoded protein: CASGFTDTQYF. Full variable domain (outside the CDR3, taken from reference TRBV11-2 and TRBJ2-3): EAGVAQSPRYKIIEKRQSVAFWCNPISGHATLYWYQQILGQGPKLLIQFQNNGVVDDSQLPKDRFSAERLKGVDSTLKIQPAKLEDSAVYLCASGFTDTQYFGPGTRLTVL.

The rearrangement joins TRBV6-4 to TRBJ1-5; D gene uncertain. Trimming removed 0 bases from V and 10 bases from J, with 7 bases in between. The CDR3 totals 12 residues. Germline-derived CDR1 and CDR2 are MRHNA and SNTAGT. The CDR3 coding sequence is TGTGCCAGCAGTGACTCGAACAGTCCCCAGCATTTT. It specifies CASSDSNSPQHF.